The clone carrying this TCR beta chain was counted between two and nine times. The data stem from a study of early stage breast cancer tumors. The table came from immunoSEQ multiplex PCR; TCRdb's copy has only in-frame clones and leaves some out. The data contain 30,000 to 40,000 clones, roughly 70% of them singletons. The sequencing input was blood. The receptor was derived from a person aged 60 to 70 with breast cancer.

The CDR3 DNA is TGTGCCAGCAGCCAGGGGTCCTACAATGAGCAGTTCTTC. As protein: CASSQGSYNEQFF. V is TRBV14 and J is TRBJ2-1; D is ambiguous. Per germline, CDR1 SGHDN and CDR2 FVKESK. V lost 3 bases and J lost 1, with 4 bases in between. CDR3 size: 13 residues. Full variable domain (missing parts from reference TRBV14 and TRBJ2-1): EAGVTQFPSHSVIEKGQTVTLRCDPISGHDNLYWYRRVMGKEIKFLLHFVKESKQDESGMPNNRFLAERTGGTYSTLKVQPAELEDSGVYFCASSQGSYNEQFFGPGTRLTVL.